The clone carrying this T cell receptor (beta chain) was counted at least ten times. These data are taken from a study of regulatory T cells in long-lasting Graves disease. The CDR3 consists of 16 residues. V lost 4 bases, J lost 5 bases, and 12 bases stayed unmatched. Germline loops: CDR1 MDHEN, CDR2 SYDVKM. Through Arm-PCR of CDR3 regions and iRepertoire HTBI primers, TCR beta libraries were built. TCRdb analysed the multiplex PCR reads with MiXCR anew, one entry per CDR3 protein. Of more than 300,000 distinct CDR3 sequences listed, approximately 25% were seen once; the top ten hold 25% to 35%. Time point noted: persistent/refractory GD, antithyroid drugs over 5 years with positive TRAb. Researchers made the TCR library from RNA that was extracted from PBMCs.

The chain has TRBV28 and TRBJ2-7; 9 positions match TRBD1. The source material was peripheral blood mononuclear cells (PBMCs), sampled when the disease was refractory, from a patient treated with antithyroid drugs. This receptor was taken from a woman aged 40 to 55 with Graves disease. In nucleotides, the CDR3 is TGTGCCAGCAGTTCTACGGACAGGGGACGAGTTGACGAGCAGTACTTC. This gives the protein CASSSTDRGRVDEQYF.